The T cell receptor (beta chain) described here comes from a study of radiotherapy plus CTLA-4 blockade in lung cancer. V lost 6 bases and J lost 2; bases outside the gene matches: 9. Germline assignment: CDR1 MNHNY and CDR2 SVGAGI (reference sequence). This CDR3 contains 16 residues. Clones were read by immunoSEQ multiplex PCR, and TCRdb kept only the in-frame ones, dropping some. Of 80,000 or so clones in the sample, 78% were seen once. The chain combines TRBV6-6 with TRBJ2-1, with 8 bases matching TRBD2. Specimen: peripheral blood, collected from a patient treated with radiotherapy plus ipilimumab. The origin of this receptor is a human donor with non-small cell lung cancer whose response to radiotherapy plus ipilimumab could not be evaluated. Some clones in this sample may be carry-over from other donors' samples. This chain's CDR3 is CASSLLAGTTYNEQFF. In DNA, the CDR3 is TGTGCCAGCAGCCTTTTAGCGGGGACAACCTACAATGAGCAGTTCTTC.